Presented here are 23 T cell receptor beta chains from one specimen sequenced in a study of control samples from healthy donors and cancer patients. Sequenced by immunoSEQ multiplex PCR; TCRdb stores in-frame clones only, minus some. Among around 150,000 clones listed, approximately 90% were seen once. The specimen was blood. Receptors originate from a man under 40 in good health.

The J gene is TRBJ1-5, the V gene TRBV19; maybe TRBD1 (6 bases). The germline gives CDR1 LNHDA, CDR2 SQIVND (reference sequence). V shed 0 bases and J shed 5 bases, with 14 bases lying between them. The CDR3 totals 16 residues. The DNA of the CDR3 is TGTGCCAGTAGTATAGATTACAGGGTAGGGTATCAGCCCCAGCATTTT. Its translation is CASSIDYRVGYQPQHF.

The V call is TRBV28, the J call TRBJ1-1, with no clear D. The CDR3 contains 11 residues. Per germline, CDR1 MDHEN and CDR2 SYDVKM. Trimming shortened V by 9 bases and J by 2 bases, and 7 bases separated the two germline ends. DNA of the CDR3: TGTGCCAGTTGCTTTAACACTGAAGCTTTCTTT. Translation gives CASCFNTEAFF.

The chain couples TRBV11-2 to TRBJ1-6, with D uncertain. The CDR3 has 14 amino acids. V gave up 4 bases and J gave up 4 bases, with 8 bases separating them. Germline values: CDR1 SGHAT, CDR2 FQNNGV. Written as DNA, the CDR3 is TGTGCCAGCAGCTCTCGGGGTTATAATTCACCCCTCCACTTT. Translation gives CASSSRGYNSPLHF.

The chain combines TRBV12-3 or TRBV12-4 with TRBJ1-1, with D unclear. The CDR3 spans 12 residues. Between the trimmed V and J ends, which lost 8 bases and 6 bases, there was a span of 13 bases. The CDR3 DNA reads TGTGCCAGCCACCGGGAAAGGGCTGAAGCTTTCTTT. This codes for CASHRERAEAFF.

The chain recombines TRBV4-1 with TRBJ2-3; D is perhaps TRBD1 (6 bases). From germline, CDR1 is MGHRA and CDR2 YSYEKL. The CDR3 is 13 residues long. Trimming pared 2 bases from V and 7 bases from J, leaving 10 bases between. This chain's CDR3 is CASSQTGKNTQYF. DNA for the CDR3: TGCGCCAGCAGCCAAACAGGGAAAAATACGCAGTATTTT.

This clone was observed a few times. The J gene is TRBJ1-5, the V gene TRBV7-9; possible D gene TRBD1, 5 bases. Germline-derived CDR1 and CDR2 are SEHNR and FQNEAQ (reference sequence). The V end lost 3 bases, the J end lost 4 bases, and 7 bases lay between the germline ends. The CDR3 has 13 amino acids. The CDR3 region is CASSLTVNQPQHF. CDR3 nucleotides: TGTGCCAGCAGCTTGACAGTAAATCAGCCCCAGCATTTT.

The rearrangement links TRBV3-1 (or the pseudogene TRBV3-2) to TRBJ2-1; 7 nucleotides line up with TRBD2. Looked up from germline, CDR1 is LGHDT and CDR2 is YNNKEL (reference sequence). V trimming: 2 bases; J trimming: 7 bases; junction bases outside the gene matches: 8. This CDR3 has 15 residues. This CDR3 is CASSQFPAGENEQFF. As DNA, the CDR3 is TGTGCCAGCAGCCAATTCCCCGCGGGGGAGAATGAGCAGTTCTTC.

This chain uses TRBV5-6 with TRBJ2-2, with D maybe TRBD2 (7 bases). The germline V and J ends were trimmed by 6 bases and 5 bases, with 17 bases remaining between them. This CDR3 is 15 amino acids long. Germline V lookup: CDR1 SGHDT, CDR2 YYEEEE. CDR3 coding DNA: TGTGCCAGCATCCCCCTAGGGGGGGGGACCGGGGAGCTGTTTTTT. This codes for CASIPLGGGTGELFF.

The rearrangement links TRBV4-2 to TRBJ2-7; 7 nucleotides line up with TRBD2. Trimming took 0 bases from V and 6 from J; bases not matched to a gene: 11. The CDR3 contains 16 residues. Germline CDR1 and CDR2: LGHNA and YNFKEQ. CDR3 DNA: TGTGCCAGCAGCCAAGATCTGGCGGGAGTCCAAATCGAGCAGTACTTC. Amino acids: CASSQDLAGVQIEQYF.

This chain connects TRBV11-3 to TRBJ2-7, with TRBD1 as a possible D gene (5 bases). Germline V gene data show CDR1 as SGHNT and CDR2 as YENEEA. Trimming took 5 bases from V and 2 from J, leaving 16 bases between them. This CDR3 is 15 amino acids long. The CDR3 protein is CASSPGLAGTYEQYF. CDR3 coding DNA: TGTGCCAGCAGCCCCGGCCTGGCAGGGACCTACGAGCAGTACTTC.

This clone was seen just once. The CDR3 DNA reads as TGTGCCAGCAGTGAACGGGAGGGGGCGCGAGAAGGCTACACCTTC. It yields the protein CASSEREGAREGYTF. The rearrangement uses TRBV6-1 and TRBJ1-2; 7 bases are a match to TRBD1. Germline V gene sequence: CDR1 MNHNS, CDR2 SASEGT. Trimming cost V 2 bases and J 8 bases; bases outside gene matches: 11. CDR3 length: 15 residues.

V and J are TRBV5-4 and TRBJ2-3; TRBD2 might be the D (6 bases). The V gene lost 4 bases and the J gene lost 5 bases, with 14 bases spanning the gap. Germline CDR1 reads SGHNT; CDR2 reads YYREEE (reference sequence). This CDR3 has 14 residues. The CDR3 protein is CASSPEGRIDTQYF. Written as DNA, the CDR3 is TGTGCCAGCAGCCCGGAGGGCCGAATAGATACGCAGTATTTT.

The chain has TRBV7-9 and TRBJ1-1, with 7 bases aligning to TRBD1. Germline V gives CDR1 SEHNR, CDR2 FQNEAQ (reference sequence). The CDR3 has 16 amino acids. J lost 1 base, V lost 4 bases, and 9 bases had no gene match. The CDR3 DNA reads as TGTGCCAGCAGCTCCCCTACAGGGGCGGGGAACACTGAAGCTTTCTTT. Translated, it gives CASSSPTGAGNTEAFF.

The chain employs TRBV28 and TRBJ2-1, with 8 bases lining up with TRBD2. V was pared by 3 bases and J by 10 bases, with 8 bases of the junction left unmatched. CDR1 and CDR2 from the germline V gene are MDHEN and SYDVKM. The CDR3 loop spans 14 amino acids. The CDR3 here is CASSLGTRREEQFF. The CDR3 nucleotides are TGTGCCAGCAGTTTGGGGACTAGAAGGGAGGAGCAGTTCTTC.

This clone was found once. The chain employs TRBV6-4 and TRBJ1-2; weak D call: TRBD1 (6 bases). In germline, CDR1 is MRHNA, CDR2 SNTAGT. The CDR3 is 14 amino acids. With 5 bases removed from V and 6 bases from J, the gap between germline ends came to 16 bases. DNA of the CDR3: TGTGCCAGCAGTTCAACAGGGAGTTCGCATGGCTACACCTTC. Its protein product is CASSSTGSSHGYTF.

The chain employs TRBV9 and TRBJ1-1; 8 nucleotides match TRBD1. Germline CDR1 is SGDLS and CDR2 is YYNGEE. The CDR3 loop spans 14 amino acids. V trimming: 3 bases; J trimming: 5 bases; junction bases outside the gene matches: 6. DNA for the CDR3: TGTGCCAGCAGCGCCACAGGGGGAAGTACTGAAGCTTTCTTT. Translated, it gives CASSATGGSTEAFF.

This rearrangement joins TRBV12-3 or TRBV12-4 to TRBJ1-1; unclear D gene. The V gene lost 0 bases and the J gene lost 0 bases, with 2 bases spanning the gap. The CDR3 totals 13 residues. The CDR3: CASSLAVNTEAFF. CDR3 sequence (DNA): TGTGCCAGCAGTTTAGCAGTGAACACTGAAGCTTTCTTT.

J is TRBJ2-4 and V is TRBV28; D gene uncertain. Germline CDR1 and CDR2: MDHEN and SYDVKM. The CDR3 length is 15 residues. The ends were cut back, 2 bases at V and 0 bases at J, with 8 bases in the middle. The CDR3 loop reads CASSLPQIAKNIQYF. The CDR3 coding sequence is TGTGCCAGCAGTTTACCTCAGATAGCCAAAAACATTCAGTACTTC.

The V and J genes are TRBV27 and TRBJ2-7, with D perhaps being TRBD1 or TRBD2 (5 bases each). Germline-derived CDR1 and CDR2 are MNHEY and SMNVEV (reference sequence). The CDR3 has 15 amino acids. Trimming took off 5 bases at V and 1 base at J, with 15 bases between the two ends. CDR3 amino acids: CASSPLGTYSYEQYF. CDR3 bases: TGTGCCAGCAGTCCCCTTGGGACCTATTCCTACGAGCAGTACTTC.

The CDR3 protein is CASSLGTVNEQFF. CDR3 nucleotides: TGTGCCAGCAGCTTAGGCACAGTAAATGAGCAGTTCTTC. V and J are TRBV7-8 and TRBJ2-1; D call uncertain. V lost 1 base and J 7 bases, leaving 8 bases between the germline ends. This CDR3 contains 13 residues. Germline CDR1 is SGHVS and CDR2 is FQNEAQ.

Turning to this clone: Other DNA variants within this sample encode the same CDR3. The CDR3 protein is CASSVGATNEKLFF. In DNA form, the CDR3 reads TGTGCCAGCAGCGTAGGAGCAACTAATGAAAAACTGTTTTTT. The V and J genes are TRBV9 and TRBJ1-4; no firm D call. Trimming stripped 0 bases from V and 0 bases from J, with 3 bases between. Germline V gene data show CDR1 as SGDLS and CDR2 as YYNGEE. The CDR3 has 14 residues.

V usage is TRBV3-1 (or the pseudogene TRBV3-2) and J usage is TRBJ1-1; D gene ambiguous. Germline CDR1 reads LGHDT; CDR2 reads YNNKEL (reference sequence). CDR3 size: 15 residues. Trimming removed 1 base at V and 1 base at J, with 10 bases between. For the CDR3, the DNA is TGTGCCAGCAGCCAAGGCGGCAGATCGAACACTGAAGCTTTCTTT. Translating it yields CASSQGGRSNTEAFF.

The chain is built from TRBV19 and TRBJ2-1; 7 bases map to TRBD2. The CDR3 is 15 residues long. The trim removed 7 bases at V and 0 bases at J, leaving 6 bases unmatched. In germline, CDR1 is LNHDA, CDR2 SQIVND (reference sequence). This CDR3 is CASKAGPSSYNEQFF. The CDR3 nucleotides are TGTGCCAGTAAAGCGGGACCTAGCTCCTACAATGAGCAGTTCTTC.